This T cell receptor beta chain was sequenced during a study of blood T cell repertoires in COVID-19. About the research overall: The United States, Italy and Spain supplied acute and convalescent COVID-19 samples. From T cells, B-cell-depleted T cells, or PBMCs came the material, which was cDNA or gDNA.

The germline CDR1 and CDR2 sequences are LGHNA and YSLEER. The ends were cut back, 0 bases at V and 6 bases at J, with 17 bases in the middle. This CDR3 spans 17 amino acids. The authors' processing: The authors estimated nucleated cell counts from reference gene primer amplification. This table comes from immunoSEQ multiplex PCR, and its TCRdb copy is limited to in-frame clones, with some not included. The DNA was the basis for D and trimming; V, J and clone size are from that table. The sample holds over 90,000 clones, about 85% seen once. The Seattle site enrolled patients during active infection and followed them longitudinally.

The genes are TRBV4-3 and TRBJ2-2; possibly TRBD1 for D (5 bases). What was sequenced was peripheral blood. This TCR came from a woman in her forties or fifties with COVID-19, enrolled during active disease. The CDR3 coding sequence is TGCGCCAGCAGCCAAGATCCAGGGCTCAAGGTATCCGGGGAGCTGTTTTTT. It is translated as CASSQDPGLKVSGELFF.